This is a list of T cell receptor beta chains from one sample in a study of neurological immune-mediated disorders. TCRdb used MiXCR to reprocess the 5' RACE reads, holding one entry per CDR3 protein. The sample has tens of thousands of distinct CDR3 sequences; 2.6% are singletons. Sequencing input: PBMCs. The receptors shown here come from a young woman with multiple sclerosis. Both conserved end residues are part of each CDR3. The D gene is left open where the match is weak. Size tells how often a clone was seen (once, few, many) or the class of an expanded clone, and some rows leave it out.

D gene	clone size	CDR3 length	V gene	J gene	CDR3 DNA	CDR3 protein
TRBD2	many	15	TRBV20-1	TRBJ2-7	TGCAGTGCTAGAGACTACCACGGGAGGATGTACGAGCAGTACTTC	CSARDYHGRMYEQYF
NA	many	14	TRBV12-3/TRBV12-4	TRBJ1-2	TGTGCCAGCACCCATATCCGGATGGGTCGCGGCTACACCTTC	CASTHIRMGRGYTF
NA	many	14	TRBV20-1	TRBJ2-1	TGCAGTGCTAGAGCACCCAGAGGGAAAAATGAGCAGTTCTTC	CSARAPRGKNEQFF
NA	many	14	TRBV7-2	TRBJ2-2	TGTGCCAGCAGCTTAATACCGGCTACCGGGGAGCTGTTTTTT	CASSLIPATGELFF
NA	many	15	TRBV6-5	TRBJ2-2	TGTGCCAGCAGTTACTCGGGGCAGCATACCGGGGAGCTGTTTTTT	CASSYSGQHTGELFF
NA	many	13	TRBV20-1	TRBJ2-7	TGCAGTGCTAGGGGCCTAAACTCCTACGAGCAGTACTTC	CSARGLNSYEQYF
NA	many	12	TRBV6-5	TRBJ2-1	TGTGCCACCCTGTCCCCACCGAATGAGCAGTTCTTC	CATLSPPNEQFF
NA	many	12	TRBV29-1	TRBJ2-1	TGCAGCGTTGGCCCTGGTTGGAATGAGCAGTTCTTC	CSVGPGWNEQFF
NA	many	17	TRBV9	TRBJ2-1	TGTGCCAGCAGCGTAGAAGTAGGGTCGAGCTCCTACAATGAGCAGTTCTTC	CASSVEVGSSSYNEQFF
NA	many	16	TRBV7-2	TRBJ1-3	TGTGCCAGCAGCTTAGGGCCGACAGACACTGGAAACACCATATATTTT	CASSLGPTDTGNTIYF
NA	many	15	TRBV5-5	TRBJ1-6	TGTGCCAGCAGCTTGGCCGGGGGAGTGGGTTCACCCCTCCACTTT	CASSLAGGVGSPLHF
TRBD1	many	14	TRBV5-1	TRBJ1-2	TGCGCCAGCAGCTACGGGACAGCCAACTATGGCTACACCTTC	CASSYGTANYGYTF
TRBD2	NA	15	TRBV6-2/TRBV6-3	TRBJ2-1	TGTGCCAGCAGTCAGTCACTAGCGGGAGGCAATGAGCAGTTCTTC	CASSQSLAGGNEQFF
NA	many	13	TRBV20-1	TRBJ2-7	TGCAGTGCCCCAGACAGGACCCCCTACGAGCAGTACTTC	CSAPDRTPYEQYF
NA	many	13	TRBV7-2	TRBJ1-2	TGTGCCAGCAGCTCGGGGACCTACTATGGCTACACCTTC	CASSSGTYYGYTF
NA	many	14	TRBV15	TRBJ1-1	TGTGCCACCAGCAGAGATAGGGCAGCCGGGGAAGCTTTCTTT	CATSRDRAAGEAFF
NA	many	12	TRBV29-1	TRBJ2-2	TGCAGCGTTGCCCTGAACACCGGGGAGCTGTTTTTT	CSVALNTGELFF
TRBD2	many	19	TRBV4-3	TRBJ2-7	TGCGCCAGCAGCCAAGATCGGTACGGGAGGCGGGAGGTTTTTTACGAGCAGTACTTC	CASSQDRYGRREVFYEQYF